This T cell receptor beta chain stems from a study of blood T cell repertoires in COVID-19. Study-wide context: From T cells, B-cell-depleted T cells, or PBMCs came the material, which was cDNA or gDNA.

Participants spanned ages about 18 to 100 years and resided in roughly 22 US areas. Two negative PCRs, clearance, or symptom resolution were required of recovered Cohort 3 donors. In the original workflow: Reference gene primers were amplified, and this amplification served to estimate nucleated cell counts. Assay used: immunoSEQ multiplex PCR; TCRdb lists only in-frame clones, some missing. D and trimming come from the DNA, and the V and J calls and clone size come from that table. The table shows some 350,000 clones, with approximately 88% occurring only once. The V gene lost 5 bases and the J gene lost 2 bases, with 13 bases spanning the gap. The CDR3 sequence is 14 residues long. The germline V gene encodes CDR1 SGHVS and CDR2 FQNEAQ.

The chain carries TRBV7-8 and TRBJ2-7, with D possibly TRBD1 on 6 matching bases. The TCR comes from a young man who had recovered from COVID-19. The sample comprised PBMCs or T cells enriched from blood (not recorded which). CDR3 nucleotides: TGTGCCAGCAGCACAATAACAGGGACCTACGAGCAGTACTTC. Its translation is CASSTITGTYEQYF.